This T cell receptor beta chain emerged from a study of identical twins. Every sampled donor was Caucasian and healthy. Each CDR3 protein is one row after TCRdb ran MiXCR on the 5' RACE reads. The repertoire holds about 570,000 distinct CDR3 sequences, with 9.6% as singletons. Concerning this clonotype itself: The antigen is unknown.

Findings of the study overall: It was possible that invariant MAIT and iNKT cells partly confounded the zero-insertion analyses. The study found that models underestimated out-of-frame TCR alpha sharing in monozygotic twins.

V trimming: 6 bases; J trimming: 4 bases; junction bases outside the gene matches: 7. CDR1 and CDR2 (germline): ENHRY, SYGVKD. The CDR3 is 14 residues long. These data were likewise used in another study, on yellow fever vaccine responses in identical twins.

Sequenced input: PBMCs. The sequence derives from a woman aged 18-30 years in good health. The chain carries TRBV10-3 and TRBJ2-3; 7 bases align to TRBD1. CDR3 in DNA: TGTGCCATCAGGCCAGGGACAGACGCAGATACGCAGTATTTT. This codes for CAIRPGTDADTQYF.